This entry lists 16 T cell receptor beta chains sequenced from one sample in a study of cytomegalovirus exposure and HLA in healthy donors. PCR was performed using 60 Vbeta and 13 Jbeta primers. Assay used: immunoSEQ multiplex PCR; TCRdb lists only in-frame clones, some missing. The data contain about 50,000 clones, roughly 76% of them singletons. Specimen: PBMCs. These receptors were taken from a woman aged 40 to 50 in good health and CMV-seropositive.

The genes are TRBV6-1 and TRBJ2-1; 14 bases line up with TRBD2. Per germline, CDR1 MNHNS and CDR2 SASEGT. V shed 2 bases, J shed 10 bases, and the junction held 1 base outside the gene matches. The CDR3 length is 14 residues. The CDR3 DNA reads as TGTGCCAGCAGTGAACGGACTAGCGGGAGGGAGCAGTTCTTC. The encoded protein is CASSERTSGREQFF.

The V call is TRBV6-4, the J call TRBJ2-2, with 7 bases lining up with TRBD1. The V segment lost 5 bases and the J segment 3 bases; nucleotides outside the gene matches: 3. The CDR3 spans 14 residues. Germline CDR1 reads MRHNA; CDR2 reads SNTAGT. The CDR3 nucleotides are TGTGCCAGCAGTCTTACAGGGGACACCGGGGAGCTGTTTTTT. It is translated as CASSLTGDTGELFF.

The chain has TRBV27 and TRBJ1-4, with TRBD1 identical over 12 bases. V lost 4 bases, J lost 8 bases, and 17 bases stayed unmatched. Per germline, CDR1 MNHEY and CDR2 SMNVEV (reference sequence). CDR3 length: 19 amino acids. The CDR3 loop is CASSSSWDRGRISDEKLFF. CDR3 in DNA: TGTGCCAGCAGTTCGTCCTGGGACAGGGGGCGCATTAGTGACGAAAAACTGTTTTTT.

The V call is TRBV5-1, the J call TRBJ2-5, with D possibly being TRBD1 (5 bases). This CDR3 is built from 15 residues. With 4 bases removed from V and 1 base from J, the gap between germline ends came to 14 bases. CDR1 SGHRS and CDR2 YFSETQ come from the germline V gene. CDR3 sequence: CASSTLGEFQETQYF. The DNA of the CDR3 is TGCGCCAGCAGCACTCTAGGGGAATTCCAAGAGACCCAGTACTTC.

The chain links TRBV19 to TRBJ1-1; no clear D. Germline V lookup: CDR1 LNHDA, CDR2 SQIVND (reference sequence). The CDR3 loop spans 13 amino acids. V lost 1 base and J 6 bases, leaving 9 bases between the germline ends. The CDR3: CASSIGGVAEAFF. CDR3 DNA: TGTGCCAGTAGTATAGGGGGAGTCGCTGAAGCTTTCTTT.

The genes are TRBV5-1 and TRBJ2-5, with TRBD2 matching 7 bases. J lost 2 bases, V lost 4 bases, and 5 bases had no gene match. Germline V lookup: CDR1 SGHRS, CDR2 YFSETQ. The CDR3 length is 14 residues. CDR3 in DNA: TGCGCCAGCAGCGGGCTAGCGGTACAAGAGACCCAGTACTTC. This gives the protein CASSGLAVQETQYF.

This chain uses TRBV5-4 with TRBJ2-7; the match to TRBD1 covers 8 bases. Germline CDR1 and CDR2: SGHNT and YYREEE (reference sequence). There are 15 residues in the CDR3. V was clipped by 4 bases and J by 3 bases; unmatched bases: 9. CDR3 amino acids: CASSPDRVSNYEQYF. The CDR3 DNA reads TGTGCCAGCAGCCCGGACAGGGTTTCTAACTACGAGCAGTACTTC.

The CDR3 DNA reads as TGTGCCAGCAGCGTCACTAGCGGGGGGGCCTACGAGCAGTACTTC. It encodes CASSVTSGGAYEQYF. This sequence joins TRBV11-3 and TRBJ2-7, with 13 bases that match TRBD2. CDR3 length: 15 amino acids. V lost 5 bases and J lost 2; bases outside the gene matches: 3. Germline assignment: CDR1 SGHNT and CDR2 YENEEA.

CDR3: CASGGQQETQYF. The CDR3 coding sequence is TGCGCCAGCGGAGGACAGCAAGAGACCCAGTACTTC. This chain uses TRBV10-2 with TRBJ2-5; tentatively, D is TRBD1 (6 bases). This CDR3 is built from 12 residues. The germline V gene encodes CDR1 WSHSY and CDR2 SAAADI. V dropped 8 bases and J dropped 2 bases, with 9 bases sitting between them.

The genes are TRBV15 and TRBJ1-2; 10 bases match TRBD1. Looked up from germline, CDR1 is LNHNV and CDR2 is YYDKDF (reference sequence). V lost 3 bases and J lost 6; bases outside the gene matches: 4. The CDR3 has 14 residues. The CDR3 coding sequence is TGTGCCACCAGCAGTAGTGGGACAGGGGATGGCTACACCTTC. Translation gives CATSSSGTGDGYTF.

This chain links TRBV30 with TRBJ2-2; D not certain. Germline lookup yields CDR1 GTSNPN and CDR2 SVGIG (reference sequence). Trimming pared 0 bases from V and 4 bases from J, leaving 6 bases between. This CDR3 contains 13 residues. The DNA for the CDR3 is TGTGCCTGGAGTGTACATTCCACCGGGGAGCTGTTTTTT. This encodes CAWSVHSTGELFF. Based on the CDR3 plus reference TRBV30 and TRBJ2-2, the full variable domain is SQTIHQWPATLVQPVGSPLSLECTVEGTSNPNLYWYRQAAGRGLQLLFYSVGIGQISSEVPQNLSASRPQDRQFILSSKKLLLSDSGFYLCAWSVHSTGELFFGEGSRLTVL.

This clone appeared once. The chain is built from TRBV30 and TRBJ2-1; D might be TRBD2 (5 bases). Germline CDR1 is GTSNPN and CDR2 is SVGIG (reference sequence). The CDR3 covers 16 residues. V lost 2 bases, J lost 4 bases, and 18 bases lay in between. The CDR3 DNA reads as TGTGCCTGGAGTATTAGCTGGAGCGGCCCATACAATGAGCAGTTCTTC. Amino acid sequence: CAWSISWSGPYNEQFF.

The chain joins TRBV5-1 to TRBJ2-3, with 7 bases that match TRBD2. This CDR3 is built from 14 residues. CDR1 and CDR2 (germline): SGHRS, YFSETQ. Germline trimming cut 5 bases from V and 0 bases from J; bases unmatched to any gene: 3. CDR3 in DNA: TGCGCCAGCAGTTGGGGGGGAAGCACAGATACGCAGTATTTT. This sequence encodes CASSWGGSTDTQYF.

V gene TRBV30 combines with J gene TRBJ1-1; D is possibly TRBD1 (6 bases). From germline, CDR1 is GTSNPN and CDR2 SVGIG (reference sequence). The CDR3 sequence is 13 residues long. The V and J ends lost 5 bases and 10 bases respectively, with 20 bases between them. The DNA for the CDR3 is TGTGCCTGGGGGTCTACAGGGTCAGGAGGAGCTTTCTTT. Translated: CAWGSTGSGGAFF.

This chain joins TRBV29-1 and TRBJ2-7; D is undetermined. Trimming removed 0 bases at V and 2 bases at J, with 11 bases between. Germline loops: CDR1 SQVTM, CDR2 ANQGSEA. The CDR3 runs to 14 residues. The CDR3 spells CSVEDWAGTYEQYF. DNA for the CDR3: TGCAGCGTTGAAGATTGGGCAGGAACCTACGAGCAGTACTTC.

The chain carries TRBV7-9 and TRBJ1-1, with a weak D call TRBD1 (6 bases). Germline V gene data show CDR1 as SEHNR and CDR2 as FQNEAQ (reference sequence). This CDR3 has 16 amino acids. V lost 11 bases to trimming and J lost 1 base, with 23 bases between them. The CDR3 region is CAVRGGADSQNTEAFF. The CDR3 DNA is TGTGCCGTAAGGGGGGGGGCGGACTCCCAGAACACTGAAGCTTTCTTT.